A selection of T cell receptor beta chains follows, all from one sample in a study of T cell clonotyping in hematopoietic cell transplantation. Data came from immunoSEQ multiplex PCR; TCRdb stores just in-frame clones and leaves some out. The profile covers around 25,000 clones, with approximately 94% appearing a single time and approximately 1.5% taken by the ten largest. Sequencing input: peripheral blood mononuclear cells. These receptors were taken from a man aged 50-60 years in good health. Some clones in this sample may be carry-over from other donors' samples. The CDR3 runs from the conserved cysteine through the conserved F or W. Each record gives: J gene, clone size, V gene, D gene, CDR3 protein, CDR3 DNA. A D gene is named only where the DNA matches it firmly. Clone size is not always given. Where it is, it says once, few, many or a class for expanded clones.

>TRBJ1-5|.|TRBV19|TRBD1
CASKRDAGGAGSNQPQHF
TGTGCCAGTAAACGAGACGCAGGGGGCGCGGGTAGCAATCAGCCCCAGCATTTT
>TRBJ2-5|.|TRBV15|TRBD2
CATSTLAGGRETQYF
TGTGCCACCAGCACCCTAGCGGGGGGGCGCGAGACCCAGTACTTC
>TRBJ2-7|.|TRBV25-1|.
CASSDGFGGYGTSNF
TGTGCCAGCAGTGATGGTTTTGGCGGGTATGGGACATCGAACTTC
>TRBJ1-4|.|TRBV30|.
CAWRGDWSEKLFF
TGTGCCTGGAGGGGGGATTGGAGTGAAAAACTGTTTTTT
>TRBJ1-2|.|TRBV18|.
CASSPQGSQGYTF
TGTGCCAGCTCCCCACAGGGATCCCAAGGCTACACCTTC
>TRBJ2-7|.|TRBV10-3|TRBD1
CAISEDRDYEQYF
TGTGCCATCAGTGAGGACAGGGACTACGAGCAGTACTTC
>TRBJ1-2|.|TRBV6-4|.
CASSDSGRGGGYTF
TGTGCCAGCAGTGACTCAGGGAGGGGCGGAGGCTACACCTTC
>TRBJ1-2|.|TRBV30|.
CAWAPRDGLYGYTF
TGTGCCTGGGCCCCCCGGGACGGCCTCTATGGCTACACCTTC
>TRBJ1-1|.|TRBV10-3|.
CAISALTGSNTEAFF
TGTGCCATCAGTGCCTTGACAGGTTCGAACACTGAAGCTTTCTTT
>TRBJ1-1|.|TRBV30|.
CAWFGSMLNTEAFF
TGTGCCTGGTTCGGGTCGATGTTGAACACTGAAGCTTTCTTT
>TRBJ1-6|.|TRBV10-1|.
CASSEDGAGGSPLHF
TGCGCCAGCAGTGAGGACGGGGCCGGTGGTTCACCCCTCCACTTT
>TRBJ2-6|once|TRBV11-2|.
CASSHTWGLFSGANVLTF
TGTGCCAGCAGCCACACCTGGGGGCTTTTCTCTGGGGCCAACGTCCTGACTTTC
>TRBJ2-7|.|TRBV6-5|TRBD2
CASGSAAGGTYEQYF
TGTGCCAGCGGCTCCGCAGCGGGGGGAACCTACGAGCAGTACTTC
>TRBJ2-1|.|TRBV30|TRBD1
CAWGTGNEQFF
TGTGCCTGGGGGACAGGGAATGAGCAGTTCTTC
>TRBJ1-1|.|TRBV11-1|.
CASSPSDSLVNTEAFF
TGTGCCAGCAGCCCTTCCGACAGCTTAGTGAACACTGAAGCTTTCTTT
>TRBJ2-7|.|TRBV11-2|TRBD2
CASSLHQAGYEQYF
TGTGCCAGCAGCTTACATCAAGCGGGATACGAGCAGTACTTC
>TRBJ1-5|.|TRBV19|.
CASKFGRTHQPQHF
TGTGCCAGCAAGTTCGGACGGACACATCAGCCCCAGCATTTT
>TRBJ1-1|.|TRBV30|.
CAWMADMDTEAFF
TGTGCCTGGATGGCGGACATGGACACTGAAGCTTTCTTT
>TRBJ2-3|.|TRBV5-8|.
CASSFDYTYTQYF
TGTGCCAGCAGCTTTGACTACACTTATACGCAGTATTTT
>TRBJ2-7|.|TRBV4-3|.
CASSQDLGYEQYF
TGCGCCAGCAGCCAAGATTTAGGTTACGAGCAGTACTTC
>TRBJ2-5|.|TRBV28|.
CASSLGIRVRKKETQYF
TGTGCCAGCAGTTTAGGGATCCGGGTACGAAAAAAAGAGACCCAGTACTTC
>TRBJ1-1|.|TRBV5-1|TRBD1
CASSSLGQGEGTEAFF
TGCGCCAGCAGCTCCCTGGGTCAGGGGGAAGGGACTGAAGCTTTCTTT
>TRBJ2-2|.|TRBV11-1|.
CASRTGTGELFF
TGTGCCAGCAGAACAGGGACCGGGGAGCTGTTTTTT
>TRBJ2-1|once|TRBV19|.
CASKRQVSYNEQFF
TGTGCCAGTAAGAGGCAGGTTTCCTACAATGAGCAGTTCTTC
>TRBJ1-4|.|TRBV28|.
CASGQASATNEKLFF
TGTGCCAGCGGTCAGGCGTCAGCCACTAATGAAAAACTGTTTTTT
>TRBJ1-4|.|TRBV2|.
CASTKTGRANEKLFF
TGTGCCAGCACCAAAACCGGAAGGGCTAATGAAAAACTGTTTTTT
>TRBJ2-7|.|TRBV5-4|TRBD2
CASSLQGLAGSYEQYF
TGTGCCAGCAGCTTGCAAGGACTAGCGGGGTCCTACGAGCAGTACTTC
>TRBJ1-2|.|TRBV4-2|TRBD1
CASSQAGSKDRVYGYTF
TGTGCCAGCAGCCAAGCTGGAAGTAAGGACAGGGTCTACGGCTACACCTTC
>TRBJ1-4|.|TRBV19|.
CASQGREDEKLFF
TGTGCCAGTCAAGGGAGGGAAGATGAAAAACTGTTTTTT
>TRBJ1-2|.|TRBV19|.
CASNNSPRDYGYTF
TGTGCCAGTAATAACAGCCCCCGGGACTATGGCTACACCTTC
>TRBJ1-2|.|TRBV6-5|.
CASSYFRGSIHHGYTF
TGTGCCAGCAGTTACTTCCGGGGGTCTATCCACCATGGCTACACCTTC
>TRBJ1-6|.|TRBV25-1|TRBD1
CASSGGQGYNSPLHF
TGTGCCAGCAGTGGCGGACAGGGGTATAATTCACCCCTCCACTTT
>TRBJ1-2|.|TRBV6-1|.
CASSASAAVGTYGYTF
TGTGCCAGCAGTGCGTCTGCGGCAGTAGGTACCTATGGCTACACCTTC
>TRBJ1-2|.|TRBV20-1|.
CSASKGVGYTF
TGCAGTGCTAGTAAGGGAGTTGGCTACACCTTC
>TRBJ2-5|.|TRBV28|TRBD2
CASSGTSGEETQYF
TGTGCCAGCAGTGGGACTAGCGGGGAAGAGACCCAGTACTTC
>TRBJ1-5|.|TRBV4-3|TRBD1
CASSQVSGTGDQPQHF
TGCGCCAGCAGCCAAGTTTCCGGGACAGGGGATCAGCCCCAGCATTTT
>TRBJ1-6|.|TRBV6-6|.
CASSGRGDTNSPLHF
TGTGCCAGCAGTGGAAGAGGGGACACCAATTCACCCCTCCACTTT
>TRBJ1-5|.|TRBV7-2|.
CASSLRGEGQPQHF
TGTGCCAGCAGCTTACGAGGGGAGGGACAGCCCCAGCATTTT
>TRBJ1-4|.|TRBV5-6|.
CASSLSDEKLFF
TGTGCCAGCAGCTTATCCGATGAAAAACTGTTTTTT
>TRBJ2-5|.|TRBV4-3|TRBD2
CASSRGLARGIETQYF
TGCGCCAGCAGCCGGGGACTAGCGAGGGGCATAGAGACCCAGTACTTC
>TRBJ2-5|.|TRBV9|.
CASSGTGQETQYF
TGTGCCAGCAGCGGAACAGGGCAAGAGACCCAGTACTTC
>TRBJ1-5|.|TRBV6-5|.
CASSTYREANQPQHF
TGTGCCAGCAGTACCTACAGGGAGGCGAATCAGCCCCAGCATTTT
>TRBJ1-2|.|TRBV29-1|.
CSVVLNLNYGYTF
TGCAGCGTCGTCCTTAACCTTAACTATGGCTACACCTTC
>TRBJ2-7|.|TRBV9|.
CASSVVSRRKGTHEQYF
TGTGCCAGCAGCGTAGTGAGTCGGAGGAAGGGAACCCACGAGCAGTACTTC
>TRBJ2-7|.|TRBV18|.
CASSPPSQGSSPYEQYF
TGTGCCAGCTCACCACCATCCCAGGGTTCCTCCCCCTACGAGCAGTACTTC
>TRBJ2-7|once|TRBV14|.
CASSQVAGGSYEQYF
TGTGCCAGCAGCCAAGTCGCCGGGGGCTCCTACGAGCAGTACTTC
>TRBJ1-2|.|TRBV7-2|TRBD1
CASSLGPTGNYGYTF
TGTGCCAGCAGCTTAGGCCCGACAGGGAACTATGGCTACACCTTC
>TRBJ1-1|few|TRBV30|.
CAWSLNTEAFF
TGTGCCTGGAGTCTGAACACTGAAGCTTTCTTT
>TRBJ2-3|.|TRBV29-1|.
CSVTTSIWADTQYF
TGCAGCGTGACCACTAGTATATGGGCAGATACGCAGTATTTT